Listed here are 17 T cell receptor beta chains from one sample, sequenced in a study of T cell responses to AZD1222 COVID-19 vaccine. Sequencing used immunoSEQ multiplex PCR; TCRdb keeps in-frame clones, though not all of them. The table shows about 120,000 clones, with 80% to 95% occurring only once. This specimen was peripheral blood, taken 28 days after the second dose of the MenACWY control vaccine. The receptor set was obtained from an adult who received the MenACWY meningococcal vaccine as a control.

The V and J genes are TRBV7-9 and TRBJ1-5; D gene ambiguous. CDR3 length equals 12 residues. Trimming removed 5 bases at V and 4 bases at J, with 6 bases between. Germline V gene lookup returns CDR1 SEHNR and CDR2 FQNEAQ (reference sequence). DNA of the CDR3: TGTGCCAGCAGCGCCAAAAATCAGCCCCAGCATTTT. It translates to CASSAKNQPQHF.

A few counts support this clone. V gene TRBV27 combines with J gene TRBJ2-1; D is possibly TRBD1 or TRBD2 (6 bases each). The CDR3 consists of 15 residues. Germline-derived CDR1 and CDR2 are MNHEY and SMNVEV (reference sequence). Trimming stripped 6 bases from V and 2 bases from J, with 14 bases between. CDR3 sequence: CASRGRGTPYNEQFF. As DNA, the CDR3 is TGTGCCAGCAGGGGACGGGGGACACCCTACAATGAGCAGTTCTTC.

The gene calls are TRBV2 and TRBJ2-1, with 10 bases matching TRBD2. This CDR3 contains 16 residues. Germline lookup yields CDR1 SNHLY and CDR2 FYNNEI. Germline trimming cut 1 base from V and 6 bases from J; bases unmatched to any gene: 6. The CDR3 sequence is CASSEVGTSVGNEQFF. In DNA, the CDR3 is TGTGCCAGCAGTGAAGTTGGGACTAGCGTGGGCAATGAGCAGTTCTTC. The full variable domain, with the rest looked up from reference TRBV2 and TRBJ2-1, is EPEVTQTPSHQVTQMGQEVILRCVPISNHLYFYWYRQILGQKVEFLVSFYNNEISEKSEIFDDQFSVERPDGSNFTLKIRSTKLEDSAMYFCASSEVGTSVGNEQFFGPGTRLTVL.

V usage is TRBV12-3 or TRBV12-4 and J usage is TRBJ2-7; D is perhaps TRBD1 (6 bases). The CDR3 length is 13 residues. The V gene lost 7 bases and the J gene lost 0 bases, with 10 bases spanning the gap. The CDR3 spells CASTKDSSYEQYF. CDR3 sequence (DNA): TGTGCCAGCACTAAGGACAGCTCCTACGAGCAGTACTTC.

J is TRBJ2-6 and V is TRBV4-2; TRBD1 matches at 7 bases. The V gene end was trimmed by 1 base and the J gene end by 3 bases; junction bases not matched to a gene: 3. This CDR3 region has 16 residues. CDR1 and CDR2 from the germline V gene are LGHNA and YNFKEQ. The CDR3 nucleotides read TGTGCCAGCAGCCAAGGAGGGGGCTTTGGGGCCAACGTCCTGACTTTC. Protein: CASSQGGGFGANVLTF.

The gene calls are TRBV6-5 and TRBJ1-3, with D unresolved. V shed 6 bases and J shed 4 bases, with 4 bases lying between them. This CDR3 has 11 amino acids. In germline, CDR1 is MNHEY, CDR2 SVGAGI. CDR3 loop: CASSAGNTIYF. CDR3 coding DNA: TGTGCCAGCAGCGCAGGAAACACCATATATTTT.

This chain links TRBV18 with TRBJ2-5, with D perhaps being TRBD1 or TRBD2 (6 bases each). The germline V gene has CDR1 KGHSH and CDR2 LQKENI. Trimming pared 0 bases from V and 4 bases from J, leaving 9 bases between. This CDR3 has 14 residues. Here the CDR3 DNA reads TGTGCCAGCTCACCACCAGGGGGGTCAGAGACCCAGTACTTC. Protein sequence: CASSPPGGSETQYF. Supplemented by reference TRBV18 and TRBJ2-5, the full variable domain reads NAGVMQNPRHLVRRRGQEARLRCSPMKGHSHVYWYRQLPEEGLKFMVYLQKENIIDESGMPKERFSAEFPKEGPSILRIQQVVRGDSAAYFCASSPPGGSETQYFGPGTRLLVL.

The chain recombines TRBV5-4 with TRBJ2-5, with D maybe TRBD1 (6 bases). The germline CDR1 and CDR2 sequences are SGHNT and YYREEE (reference sequence). Trimming removed 4 bases at V and 2 bases at J, with 12 bases between. This CDR3 region has 14 residues. The CDR3 DNA follows: TGTGCCAGCAGCACGACAGGTGGGCAAGAGACCCAGTACTTC. This translates into CASSTTGGQETQYF.

The J gene is TRBJ2-1, the V gene TRBV2; 7 nucleotides agree with TRBD1. The V gene's germline CDR1 is SNHLY and CDR2 FYNNEI. This CDR3 spans 15 amino acids. V shed 7 bases, J shed 0 bases, and the junction held 6 bases outside the gene matches. The CDR3 nucleotides read TGTGCCAGCAAATCGACAGGGAACTCCTACAATGAGCAGTTCTTC. Its protein product is CASKSTGNSYNEQFF. Filled out from reference TRBV2 and TRBJ2-1, the complete variable domain reads EPEVTQTPSHQVTQMGQEVILRCVPISNHLYFYWYRQILGQKVEFLVSFYNNEISEKSEIFDDQFSVERPDGSNFTLKIRSTKLEDSAMYFCASKSTGNSYNEQFFGPGTRLTVL.

This clone was observed a few times. V is TRBV9 and J is TRBJ2-5; D may match TRBD1 or TRBD2 (5 bases each). Germline CDR1 is SGDLS and CDR2 is YYNGEE. CDR3 size: 13 residues. With 4 bases removed from V and 9 bases from J, the gap between germline ends came to 16 bases. DNA for the CDR3: TGTGCCAGCAGCCCCGATCTGTGGGGGTCCCAGTACTTC. Its translation: CASSPDLWGSQYF.

The rearrangement uses TRBV2 and TRBJ2-1; TRBD1 agrees at 7 bases. J lost 12 bases, V lost 6 bases, and 11 bases had no gene match. The CDR3 totals 13 residues. Per the germline V gene, CDR1 is SNHLY and CDR2 is FYNNEI. CDR3 loop: CASRRDSGTMQFF. DNA for the CDR3: TGTGCCAGCAGAAGGGACAGTGGGACGATGCAGTTCTTC.

Worth noting for this clone: At one boundary the junction diverges from the germline segment, which might be a read error. The CDR3 region has the DNA TGTGCCAGCAGTGGTCGGACGGATCAAGAGGCCCAGTACTTC. The encoded protein is CASSGRTDQEAQYF. The V call is TRBV2, the J call TRBJ2-5; D remains unclear. CDR3 length equals 14 residues. The V gene's germline CDR1 is SNHLY and CDR2 FYNNEI.

The chain is built from TRBV2 and TRBJ2-7; no clear D. Looked up from germline, CDR1 is SNHLY and CDR2 is FYNNEI. The CDR3 contains 14 residues. V lost 1 base to trimming and J lost 0 bases, with 7 bases between them. The CDR3, as DNA: TGTGCCAGCAGTGAAGGGGTCCTCTCCTACGAGCAGTACGTC. Translating it yields CASSEGVLSYEQYV.

The rearrangement joins TRBV19 to TRBJ2-3; either TRBD1 or TRBD2 may supply D (5 bases each). CDR1 and CDR2 (germline): LNHDA, SQIVND (reference sequence). There are 14 residues in the CDR3. V dropped 7 bases and J dropped 0 bases, with 11 bases sitting between them. The CDR3 here is CASTRGRSTDTQYF. As DNA, the CDR3 is TGTGCCAGTACGAGGGGCCGGAGCACAGATACGCAGTATTTT.

This chain uses TRBV3-1 (or the pseudogene TRBV3-2) with TRBJ2-5, with 10 bases matching TRBD2. V lost 0 bases and J lost 1; bases outside the gene matches: 8. This CDR3 region has 18 residues. Germline V gene sequence: CDR1 LGHDT, CDR2 YNNKEL (reference sequence). CDR3 sequence (DNA): TGTGCCAGCAGCCAAGATTTCGGGACTAGCGCCTTCCAAGAGACCCAGTACTTC. Translating gives CASSQDFGTSAFQETQYF.

The chain couples TRBV7-6 to TRBJ1-1; D not resolved. Germline CDR1 SGHVS, CDR2 FNYEAQ. Between the trimmed V and J ends, which lost 3 bases and 7 bases, there was a span of 15 bases. This CDR3 is built from 14 residues. The CDR3 loop reads CASSFLSAAGEAFF. The CDR3 nucleotides read TGTGCCAGCAGCTTTTTATCTGCAGCGGGTGAAGCTTTCTTT. Full variable domain (missing parts from reference TRBV7-6 and TRBJ1-1): GAGVSQSPRYKVTKRGQDVALRCDPISGHVSLYWYRQALGQGPEFLTYFNYEAQQDKSGLPNDRFSAERPEGSISTLTIQRTEQRDSAMYRCASSFLSAAGEAFFGQGTRLTVV.

The chain links TRBV13 to TRBJ1-6, with unresolved D. Germline V gene sequence: CDR1 PRHDT, CDR2 FYEKMQ (reference sequence). Trimming shortened V by 5 bases and J by 11 bases, and 10 bases separated the two germline ends. The CDR3 totals 12 residues. CDR3 coding DNA: TGTGCCAGCAGCCCGGGTGGGGCACCCCTCCACTTT. Its translation is CASSPGGAPLHF.